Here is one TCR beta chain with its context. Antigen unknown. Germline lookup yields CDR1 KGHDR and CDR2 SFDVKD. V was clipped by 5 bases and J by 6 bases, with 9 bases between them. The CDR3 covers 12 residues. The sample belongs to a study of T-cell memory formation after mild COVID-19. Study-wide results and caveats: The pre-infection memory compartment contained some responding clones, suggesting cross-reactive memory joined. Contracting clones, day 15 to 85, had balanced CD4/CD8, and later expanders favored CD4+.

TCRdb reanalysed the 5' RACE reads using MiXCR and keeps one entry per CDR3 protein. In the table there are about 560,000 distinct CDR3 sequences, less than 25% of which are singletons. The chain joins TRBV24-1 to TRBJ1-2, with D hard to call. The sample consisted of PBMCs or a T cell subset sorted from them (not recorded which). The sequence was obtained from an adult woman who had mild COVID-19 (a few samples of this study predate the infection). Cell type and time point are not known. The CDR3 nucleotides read TGTGCCACCAGTGCAACTTCAAATGGCTACACCTTC. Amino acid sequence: CATSATSNGYTF.